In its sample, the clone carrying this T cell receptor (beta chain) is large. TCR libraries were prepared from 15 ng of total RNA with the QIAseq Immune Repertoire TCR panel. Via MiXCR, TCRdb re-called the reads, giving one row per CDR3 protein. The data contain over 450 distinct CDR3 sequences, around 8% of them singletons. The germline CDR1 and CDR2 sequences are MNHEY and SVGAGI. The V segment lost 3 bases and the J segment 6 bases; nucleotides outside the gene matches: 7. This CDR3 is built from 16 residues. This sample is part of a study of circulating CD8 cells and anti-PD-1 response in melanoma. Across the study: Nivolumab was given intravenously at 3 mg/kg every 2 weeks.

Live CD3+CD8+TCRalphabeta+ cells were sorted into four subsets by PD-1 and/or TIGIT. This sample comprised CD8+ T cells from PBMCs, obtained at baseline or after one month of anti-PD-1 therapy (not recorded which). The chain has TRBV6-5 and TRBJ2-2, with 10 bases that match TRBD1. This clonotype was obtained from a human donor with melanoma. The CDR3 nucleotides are TGTGCCAGCAGTTATAAGGGACAGGGGCTTGCCGGGGAGCTGTTTTTT. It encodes CASSYKGQGLAGELFF.